This T cell receptor beta chain was recorded in a study of cytomegalovirus exposure and HLA in healthy donors. Across the study: Later, an analysis reported that the approximately 120 validation repertoires had used the same platform as the 550 to 750 first-cohort repertoires.

Note on this clone: Its specificity is not known.

The junction had 4 bases not matched to a gene; V was cut back by 2 bases and J by 3 bases. Germline lookup yields CDR1 SGHVS and CDR2 FNYEAQ. CDR3 length: 14 residues. Findings and caveats of the study: The authors enumerated roughly 180 TCR beta chains as linked to cytomegalovirus.

It was the 120-subject validation cohort, separate from the approximately 670-subject first cohort, to which the donors belonged. Generated by immunoSEQ multiplex PCR, the TCRdb table keeps only in-frame clones and is missing some. The sample consists of roughly 150,000 clones, around 86% of them appearing once. This clonotype was sampled from a man between 18 and 29 years old in good health and CMV-seropositive. The V and J genes are TRBV7-6 and TRBJ2-7, with TRBD2 matching 7 bases. The sequencing sample was made of PBMCs. The DNA of the CDR3 is TGTGCCAGCAGCTTAACTAGCGAGGGCTACGAGCAGTACTTC. It codes for CASSLTSEGYEQYF.